This record covers a single TCR beta chain. Its antigen remains unknown. The CDR3 extends over 14 amino acids. Deletions cut 1 base from V and 4 bases from J, with 8 bases between. Germline V lookup: CDR1 LNHDA, CDR2 SQIVND (reference sequence). This sample stems from a study of cytomegalovirus exposure and HLA in healthy donors. General study points: The authors judged a highly shared variant cluster likely a sequencing artifact.

Primers: 60 Vbeta forward and 13 Jbeta reverse. Sequenced by immunoSEQ multiplex PCR; TCRdb stores in-frame clones only, minus some. The sample has about 59,000 clones, about 81% seen once; the top ten hold about 6.8%. The rearrangement uses TRBV19 and TRBJ1-5, with D possibly matching TRBD1 (6 bases). The clonotype originates from a man aged 25-45 years in good health and CMV-seropositive. The sample consisted of PBMCs. Here the CDR3 DNA reads TGTGCCAGTAGTATAGGACAGGAAAATCAGCCCCAGCATTTT. Its translation is CASSIGQENQPQHF.